The 14 T cell receptor beta chains presented below share a single source sample, sequenced in a study of T cells in Graves' hyperthyroidism and ophthalmopathy. Researchers amplified the TCR beta CDR3 regions from RNA transcripts. The HTBI primer set was used in a first-round RT-PCR of the TCR CDR3. Via MiXCR, TCRdb re-called the multiplex PCR reads, giving one row per CDR3 protein. Among roughly 350,000 distinct CDR3 sequences listed, roughly an eighth were seen once. Sequencing was done on a sample of blood. The source of these receptors is a woman aged 40 to 50 with Graves' ophthalmopathy.

This clonotype was detected a few times. The rearrangement joins TRBV7-9 to TRBJ2-7; 8 nucleotides align to TRBD2. Per the germline V gene, CDR1 is SEHNR and CDR2 is FQNEAQ (reference sequence). This CDR3 has 15 amino acids. J gave up 4 bases and V 0 bases, and 5 bases lay outside the gene matches. The DNA for the CDR3 is TGTGCCAGCAGCTTAGCCCCGGGAGGGGAGTACGAGCAGTACTTC. Translating it yields CASSLAPGGEYEQYF. The full variable domain, in which reference TRBV7-9 and TRBJ2-7 provide the parts outside the CDR3, is DTGVSQNPRHKITKRGQNVTFRCDPISEHNRLYWYRQTLGQGPEFLTYFQNEAQLEKSRLLSDRFSAERPKGSFSTLEIQRTEQGDSAMYLCASSLAPGGEYEQYFGPGTRLTVT.

Comments on this clonotype: This may arise from a read error, as a much more abundant clone is one base away. V gene TRBV7-2 combines with J gene TRBJ1-5, with D maybe TRBD1 (5 bases). Trimming pared 3 bases from V and 5 bases from J, leaving 14 bases between. This CDR3 has 15 amino acids. CDR1 SGHTA and CDR2 FQGNSA come from the germline V gene. CDR3 in amino acids: CASSFSQGGDQPQHF. The CDR3 DNA reads as TGTGCCAGCAGCTTTTCTCAGGGAGGCGATCAGCCCCAGCATTTT.

This clonotype was detected many times. This chain connects TRBV20-1 to TRBJ1-2, with D unclear. This CDR3 is built from 14 residues. The V gene lost 0 bases and the J gene lost 0 bases, with 8 bases spanning the gap. Germline CDR1 and CDR2: DFQATT and SNEGSKA (reference sequence). CDR3 bases: TGCAGTGCTAGAGATCTACAGTCTAACTATGGCTACACCTTC. Protein sequence: CSARDLQSNYGYTF.

This chain links TRBV6-5 with TRBJ2-1; 7 bases agree with TRBD2. Germline V lookup: CDR1 MNHEY, CDR2 SVGAGI. V was clipped by 0 bases and J by 2 bases; unmatched bases: 7. The CDR3 sequence is 17 residues long. CDR3 loop: CASSYSYSLAAYNEQFF. CDR3 DNA: TGTGCCAGCAGTTACTCGTATAGTCTAGCGGCCTACAATGAGCAGTTCTTC.

This clonotype was seen many times. J is TRBJ1-1 and V is TRBV5-1, with D hard to call. The germline gives CDR1 SGHRS, CDR2 YFSETQ. The CDR3 totals 14 residues. V lost 4 bases to trimming and J lost 2 bases, with 12 bases between them. DNA of the CDR3: TGCGCCAGCAGCCAAGGACGGGGAAACACTGAAGCTTTCTTT. This gives the protein CASSQGRGNTEAFF.

This clonotype appeared many times. The CDR3 spells CASRGLVAGYNEQFF. In nucleotides, the CDR3 is TGTGCCAGCAGGGGTCTGGTGGCTGGCTACAATGAGCAGTTCTTC. J is TRBJ2-1 and V is TRBV6-1; D gene ambiguous. Germline loops: CDR1 MNHNS, CDR2 SASEGT. The CDR3 is 15 residues long. V lost 6 bases, J lost 3 bases, and 15 bases lay in between.

This clonotype was picked up many times. V gene TRBV3-1 combines with J gene TRBJ2-1; D remains unclear. Trimming removed 4 bases from V and 9 bases from J, with 10 bases in between. Germline-derived CDR1 and CDR2 are LGHDT and YNNKEL (reference sequence). The CDR3 has 12 residues. The chain's CDR3 is CASSPDVSEQFF. CDR3 nucleotides: TGTGCCAGCAGCCCGGACGTTAGTGAGCAGTTCTTC.

As for this clonotype: One end of the junction does not line up with germline, which may come from a read error. CDR3 sequence reads: CASSLLNYGNTF. The CDR3 nucleotides read TGTGCCAGCAGTTTACTTAACTATGGCAACACCTTC. The chain links TRBV28 to TRBJ1-2; D gene ambiguous. Germline V gene sequence: CDR1 MDHEN, CDR2 SYDVKM. This CDR3 spans 12 amino acids.

The rearrangement uses TRBV11-1 and TRBJ2-5; D perhaps matches TRBD1 (6 bases). The CDR3 totals 14 residues. V was clipped by 4 bases and J by 5 bases, with 14 bases between them. Germline CDR1 SGHAT, CDR2 FQDESV (reference sequence). The CDR3 coding sequence is TGTGCCAGCAGCTCCGGAACAGGGACGGAGACCCAGTACTTC. Amino acids: CASSSGTGTETQYF.

A word on this clonotype: At one end the junction does not follow the germline gene, possibly because of a read error. The CDR3 is CSVEASGGAIF. The CDR3 region has the DNA TGCAGCGTTGAAGCCTCCGGGGGAGCCATCTTC. This chain uses TRBV29-1 with TRBJ2-1; the D gene is possibly TRBD2 (6 bases). Germline assignment: CDR1 SQVTM and CDR2 ANQGSEA. The CDR3 has 11 residues.

This clonotype was seen many times. This chain connects TRBV20-1 to TRBJ1-5; TRBD1 might be the D (6 bases). This CDR3 region has 17 residues. Germline V gives CDR1 DFQATT, CDR2 SNEGSKA (reference sequence). V was trimmed by 0 bases and J by 2 bases, leaving 17 bases between them. As DNA, the CDR3 is TGCAGTGCTAGAGATCGCTGGTCGGCAGGGGGCAATCAGCCCCAGCATTTT. It yields the protein CSARDRWSAGGNQPQHF.

This clonotype came up a few times. The V call is TRBV9, the J call TRBJ1-6; no definite D call. V dropped 0 bases and J dropped 9 bases, with 10 bases sitting between them. The germline gives CDR1 SGDLS, CDR2 YYNGEE. The CDR3 runs to 14 residues. CDR3 sequence reads: CASSVVGLGSPLHF. The CDR3 DNA sequence: TGTGCCAGCAGCGTAGTAGGGTTGGGTTCACCCCTCCACTTT.

This chain links TRBV4-2 with TRBJ1-5; 9 bases map to TRBD1. This CDR3 comprises 17 residues. Losses at the gene ends were 5 bases for V and 3 bases for J; bases not matched to a gene: 11. Germline V gives CDR1 LGHNA, CDR2 YNFKEQ. CDR3 sequence reads: CASSSSPQGAPNQPQHF. Here the CDR3 DNA reads TGTGCCAGCAGCTCGAGCCCACAGGGGGCCCCCAATCAGCCCCAGCATTTT.

In its sample, this clonotype was seen many times. The gene calls are TRBV12-3 or TRBV12-4 and TRBJ2-7; TRBD2 agrees at 12 bases. The CDR3 consists of 15 residues. J lost 2 bases, V lost 7 bases, and 6 bases had no gene match. The DNA for the CDR3 is TGTGCCAGCACCCTGGGACTAGCGGGCCCCTACGAGCAGTACTTC. Its protein is CASTLGLAGPYEQYF.